This passage covers 32 T cell receptor beta chains from one sample sequenced in a study of tumor-infiltrating lymphocytes in glioblastoma multiforme. TCRB libraries came from RNA via three nested multiplex PCR rounds. TCRdb used MiXCR to reprocess the multiplex PCR reads, holding one entry per CDR3 protein. The sample comprises about 10,000 distinct CDR3 sequences, 74% of which are singletons, and roughly 76% rests with the top ten. The sequenced sample consisted of brain tumor tissue. Receptors originate from a male donor with glioblastoma.

This chain links TRBV5-1 with TRBJ2-7, with 11 bases identical to TRBD1. The assigned J gene may be wrong: the sequence end matches TRBJ2-5 better. CDR1 SGHRS and CDR2 YFSETQ come from the germline V gene. The CDR3 covers 17 residues. CDR3 sequence: CASSLEWTGGGGETQYF. The CDR3 nucleotides are TGCGCCAGCAGCTTGGAATGGACAGGGGGCGGCGGAGAGACCCAGTACTTC.

This clonotype is medium-sized (0.01 to 0.1%). The chain joins TRBV14 to TRBJ2-1; D is ambiguous. The CDR3 length is 15 residues. V gave up 0 bases and J gave up 1 base, with 7 bases separating them. Germline-derived CDR1 and CDR2 are SGHDN and FVKESK. The CDR3 sequence is CASSQDLGSYNEQFF. DNA for the CDR3: TGTGCCAGCAGCCAAGATTTGGGTTCCTACAATGAGCAGTTCTTC.

About this clonotype: The junction shows a germline mismatch at one end, possibly a read error. The chain has TRBV11-2 and TRBJ2-2; 7 bases map to TRBD2. The CDR3 runs 20 residues. Germline assignment: CDR1 SGHAT and CDR2 FQNNGV. The CDR3 DNA is TGTGCCAGCACCCCCTCATTCTGCCAAGGGCTAGCGGTGAACACCAGGGAGCTGTTTTTT. Translated, it gives CASTPSFCQGLAVNTRELFF.

The chain uses TRBV4-2 and TRBJ2-2, with D unresolved. V lost 0 bases and J 7 bases, leaving 9 bases between the germline ends. This CDR3 is built from 14 residues. Germline-derived CDR1 and CDR2 are LGHNA and YNFKEQ. CDR3 sequence (DNA): TGTGCCAGCAGCCAAGAGAAGAAGGTCGGGGAGCTGTTTTTT. Encoded protein: CASSQEKKVGELFF.

The chain is built from TRBV29-1 and TRBJ2-7, with TRBD1 matching 7 bases. The junction had 12 bases not matched to a gene; V was cut back by 1 base and J by 3 bases. The CDR3 runs 16 residues. Germline V gene data show CDR1 as SQVTM and CDR2 as ANQGSEA. The CDR3 sequence is CSVEARATGNLYEQYF. CDR3 DNA sequence: TGCAGCGTTGAAGCCAGGGCGACAGGGAACCTCTACGAGCAGTACTTC.

V and J are TRBV11-3 and TRBJ2-3, with a weak D call TRBD1 (5 bases). CDR3 length: 11 residues. Germline loops: CDR1 SGHNT, CDR2 YENEEA. V dropped 8 bases and J dropped 8 bases, with 11 bases sitting between them. For the CDR3, the DNA is TGTGCCAGCCTAGGGGAAGGTACGCAGTATTTT. Protein sequence: CASLGEGTQYF.

This clonotype was seen only a few times. The gene calls are TRBV11-1 and TRBJ2-3, with 9 bases that match TRBD2. The CDR3 runs 16 residues. Germline assignment: CDR1 SGHAT and CDR2 FQDESV (reference sequence). J gave up 5 bases and V 4 bases, and 10 bases lay outside the gene matches. The CDR3 nucleotides are TGTGCCAGCAGCTCCCAGACTAGCGGAGGGGGAGATACGCAGTATTTT. Amino acid sequence: CASSSQTSGGGDTQYF. Using reference TRBV11-1 and TRBJ2-3 for the parts outside the CDR3, the full variable domain is EAEVAQSPRYKITEKSQAVAFWCDPISGHATLYWYRQILGQGPELLVQFQDESVVDDSQLPKDRFSAERLKGVDSTLKIQPAELGDSAMYLCASSSQTSGGGDTQYFGPGTRLTVL.

The chain couples TRBV11-3 to TRBJ1-6; D gene unclear. This CDR3 is built from 13 residues. The V gene's germline CDR1 is SGHNT and CDR2 YENEEA. V was trimmed by 1 base and J by 10 bases, leaving 8 bases between them. CDR3 region: CASSLAIESPLHF. CDR3 DNA sequence: TGTGCCAGCAGCTTAGCGATTGAATCACCCCTCCACTTT.

The table lists this clonotype with a count of one. The rearrangement uses TRBV4-2 and TRBJ1-2; D not certain. V lost 1 base to trimming and J lost 2 bases, with 5 bases between them. This CDR3 spans 13 amino acids. Germline V lookup: CDR1 LGHNA, CDR2 YNFKEQ. This chain's CDR3 is CASSQGGNYGYTF. The CDR3 region has the DNA TGTGCCAGCAGCCAAGGCGGGAACTATGGCTACACCTTC.

A word on this clonotype: At one boundary the junction diverges from the germline segment, which might be a read error. The rearrangement joins TRBV11-2 to TRBJ2-3, with 15 bases matching TRBD2. The CDR3 extends over 19 amino acids. Germline V gene sequence: CDR1 SGHAT, CDR2 FQNNGV. Here the CDR3 reads CACSYPGLAGGPLADTQYF. DNA of the CDR3: TGTGCCTGCAGCTATCCCGGACTAGCGGGAGGGCCATTGGCAGATACGCAGTATTTT.

Regarding this clonotype: The junction and the germline gene differ at one end; a read error may be behind it. The chain uses TRBV11-1 and TRBJ1-2; possible D gene TRBD1, 6 bases. CDR3 length equals 16 residues. Germline loops: CDR1 SGHAT, CDR2 FQDESV (reference sequence). CDR3 nucleotides: TGTGCCAGCAGGGATCTCAGACAGGCAGATGACTATGGGTACACCTTC. Its translation: CASRDLRQADDYGYTF.

Of note for this clonotype: Germline and junction disagree at one end, which may indicate a read error. This rearrangement joins TRBV30 to TRBJ2-6; D gene uncertain. Germline V gene data show CDR1 as GTSNPN and CDR2 as SVGIG (reference sequence). This CDR3 has 14 amino acids. The CDR3 DNA is TGTGCCTGTATAGGGCGCTCTAGGGCCAACGTCCTGACTTTC. This translates into CACIGRSRANVLTF.

V gene TRBV11-1 combines with J gene TRBJ2-3; D may be TRBD1 (5 bases). The CDR3 runs to 16 residues. Trimming cost V 3 bases and J 4 bases, with 17 bases left between them. Germline assignment: CDR1 SGHAT and CDR2 FQDESV (reference sequence). The CDR3 is CASSFFVQVDADTQYF. CDR3 sequence (DNA): TGTGCCAGCAGCTTTTTCGTACAGGTAGACGCAGATACGCAGTATTTT.

J is TRBJ2-1 and V is TRBV11-2; 11 bases line up with TRBD2. This CDR3 is built from 15 residues. The V gene end was trimmed by 1 base and the J gene end by 11 bases; junction bases not matched to a gene: 7. Germline CDR1 reads SGHAT; CDR2 reads FQNNGV. CDR3 loop: CASSLVTSGSNKQFF. As DNA, the CDR3 is TGTGCCAGCAGCTTAGTAACTAGCGGGAGTAATAAGCAGTTCTTC.

In the case of this clonotype: A read error is possible here, since a much larger clone lies one base away. CDR3 bases: TGTGCCAGCAGTTACAAGGCGGGAGGAGAGACCCAGCACTTC. Protein: CASSYKAGGETQHF. This rearrangement joins TRBV6-5 to TRBJ2-5; TRBD2 matches 8 bases. CDR1 is MNHEY, CDR2 SVGAGI, per germline. The CDR3 runs to 14 residues.

Regarding this clonotype: A much larger clone differs from this one at a single base, so this may be a read error. The chain is built from TRBV11-2 and TRBJ2-5; no clear D gene. Per germline, CDR1 SGHAT and CDR2 FQNNGV. With 5 bases removed from V and 1 base from J, the gap between germline ends came to 11 bases. CDR3 size: 14 residues. The CDR3 nucleotides are TGTGCCAGCAGCGCGACCCGAGGCCAAGAGACCCAGTACTTC. Protein: CASSATRGQETQYF. The full variable domain, in which reference TRBV11-2 and TRBJ2-5 provide the parts outside the CDR3, is EAGVAQSPRYKIIEKRQSVAFWCNPISGHATLYWYQQILGQGPKLLIQFQNNGVVDDSQLPKDRFSAERLKGVDSTLKIQPAKLEDSAVYLCASSATRGQETQYFGPGTRLLVL.

The chain uses TRBV11-3 and TRBJ2-7; 12 bases align to TRBD2. The CDR3 is 15 amino acids. J was trimmed by 6 bases and V by 4 bases; bases with no gene match: 7. Per the germline V gene, CDR1 is SGHNT and CDR2 is YENEEA. CDR3 protein: CASSSTGTSGREQYF. The CDR3 region has the DNA TGTGCCAGCAGCTCAACCGGGACTAGCGGGCGCGAGCAGTACTTC.

The chain carries TRBV7-3 and TRBJ2-1; 8 positions agree with TRBD2. The CDR3 loop spans 15 amino acids. The V gene's germline CDR1 is SGHTA and CDR2 FQGTGA. The junction had 12 bases not matched to a gene; V was cut back by 7 bases and J by 7 bases. CDR3 amino acids: CASTTAGGEGNEQFF. The CDR3 nucleotides are TGTGCCAGCACCACCGCGGGGGGCGAGGGGAATGAGCAGTTCTTC.

J is TRBJ2-2 and V is TRBV6-1; the D gene is possibly TRBD2 (5 bases). V lost 3 bases to trimming and J lost 5 bases, with 7 bases between them. Germline V gene sequence: CDR1 MNHNS, CDR2 SASEGT. This CDR3 has 13 amino acids. The CDR3 region is CASSEWETGELFF. In DNA form, the CDR3 reads TGTGCCAGCAGTGAGTGGGAGACCGGGGAGCTGTTTTTT.

The V and J genes are TRBV4-2 and TRBJ2-3; 8 nucleotides line up with TRBD1. CDR3 length equals 15 residues. Germline trimming cut 1 base from V and 4 bases from J; bases unmatched to any gene: 4. Germline CDR1 and CDR2: LGHNA and YNFKEQ. CDR3 loop: CASSQAGGLADTQYF. In nucleotides, the CDR3 is TGTGCCAGCAGCCAAGCAGGGGGCCTCGCAGATACGCAGTATTTT.

This chain uses TRBV20-1 with TRBJ2-2, with unresolved D. The CDR3 is made up of 13 amino acids. V lost 5 bases to trimming and J lost 2 bases, with 9 bases between them. Germline assignment: CDR1 DFQATT and CDR2 SNEGSKA (reference sequence). CDR3 coding DNA: TGCAGTGCTCCCGGGCCAAACACCGGGGAGCTGTTTTTT. Protein sequence: CSAPGPNTGELFF.

With respect to this clonotype: A junction end diverges from the germline sequence, so it may reflect a read error. V gene TRBV20-1 combines with J gene TRBJ1-6; D is undetermined. This CDR3 spans 15 amino acids. The germline CDR1 and CDR2 sequences are DFQATT and SNEGSKA (reference sequence). The CDR3: CSARGRCSVNSPLHF. As DNA, the CDR3 is TGCAGTGCCAGAGGGCGATGTTCCGTGAATTCACCCCTCCACTTT.

This chain links TRBV20-1 with TRBJ1-5, with no clear D. Germline V lookup: CDR1 DFQATT, CDR2 SNEGSKA (reference sequence). The V gene lost 0 bases and the J gene lost 3 bases, with 15 bases spanning the gap. The CDR3 covers 16 residues. CDR3 loop: CSARDSWGSNNQPQHF. The DNA for the CDR3 is TGCAGTGCTAGAGATTCGTGGGGATCCAACAATCAGCCCCAGCATTTT.

The J gene is TRBJ1-1, the V gene TRBV6-2 or TRBV6-3; possible D gene TRBD1, 6 bases. CDR1 is MNHEY, CDR2 SVGEGT, per germline. The ends were cut back, 5 bases at V and 1 base at J, with 14 bases in the middle. CDR3 size: 15 residues. CDR3 residues: CASSPHRAQNTEAFF. The DNA for the CDR3 is TGTGCCAGCAGTCCGCACAGGGCTCAGAACACTGAAGCTTTCTTT.

Comments on this clonotype: Germline is not matched at one junction end, which may reflect a read error. This chain joins TRBV28 and TRBJ2-5, with TRBD2 as a possible D gene (6 bases). CDR1 MDHEN and CDR2 SYDVKM come from the germline V gene. The CDR3 totals 14 residues. The CDR3 DNA sequence: TGTGTCAGCGGCCTGGGAGGATTCCAAGAGACCCAGTACTTC. Residues: CVSGLGGFQETQYF.

The chain carries TRBV4-1 and TRBJ2-7; TRBD1 matches 10 bases. The J segment lost 7 bases and the V segment lost 1 base, leaving 4 bases of the junction unmatched. Germline-derived CDR1 and CDR2 are MGHRA and YSYEKL. The CDR3 contains 14 residues. The CDR3 protein is CASSQADRGSEQYF. In DNA form, the CDR3 reads TGCGCCAGCAGCCAAGCGGACAGGGGGTCTGAGCAGTACTTC.

This clonotype was observed once. The conserved closing phenylalanine or tryptophan is absent in this CDR3, likely reflecting a read error. The limits of the CDR3 on the DNA are not certain, so only TCRdb's listed CDR3 is given. The CDR3 loop is CASSLGGTHHS. The rearrangement joins TRBV11-2 to TRBJ1-6. Germline V gene lookup returns CDR1 SGHAT and CDR2 FQNNGV. The CDR3 totals 11 residues, both ends included.

V and J are TRBV6-6 and TRBJ2-3, with D hard to call. The CDR3 covers 13 residues. Germline CDR1 MNHNY, CDR2 SVGAGI (reference sequence). The germline V and J ends were trimmed by 2 bases and 6 bases, with 9 bases remaining between them. CDR3 DNA: TGTGCCAGCAGTTACCCGCCTTCGGATACGCAGTATTTT. Its protein product is CASSYPPSDTQYF.

In this sample, this clonotype turned up once. This CDR3 is missing its conserved last phenylalanine or tryptophan, likely due to a read error. It is unclear where the CDR3 begins or ends on the DNA, so no DNA is shown, and the CDR3 is as TCRdb lists it. V usage is TRBV30 and J usage is TRBJ1-5. Germline lookup yields CDR1 GTSNPN and CDR2 SVGIG (reference sequence). The CDR3 comprises 12 residues, both ends counted. This chain's CDR3 is CAWSVGNQPEHS.

Points on this clonotype: The CDR3 carries no conserved terminal phenylalanine or tryptophan, so it likely arises from a read error. The chain employs TRBV10-3 and TRBJ2-7; D is perhaps TRBD1 or TRBD2 (5 bases each). Germline-derived CDR1 and CDR2 are ENHRY and SYGVKD. The V end lost 5 bases, the J end lost 5 bases, and 13 bases lay between the germline ends. This CDR3 has 13 amino acids. CDR3 protein: CAISPKRDHEQYL. DNA for the CDR3: TGTGCCATCAGTCCGAAGAGGGACCACGAGCAGTACCTC.

V gene TRBV20-1 combines with J gene TRBJ2-3; no reliable D call. Germline-derived CDR1 and CDR2 are DFQATT and SNEGSKA (reference sequence). CDR3 length equals 15 residues. Trimming left V 5 bases short and J 1 base short, with 16 bases between. CDR3 DNA sequence: TGCAGTGCTCTGGACCGGTTCGCCGGCACAGATACGCAGTATTTT. Encoded protein: CSALDRFAGTDTQYF.

About this clonotype: The conserved final phenylalanine or tryptophan is absent from the CDR3, which likely points to a read error. The DNA is left out, because the CDR3 cannot be placed on it with certainty; the CDR3 is given as TCRdb lists it. The rearrangement uses TRBV20-1 and TRBJ1-4; TRBD1, the table's D call, was not compared with the DNA. The germline gives CDR1 DFQATT, CDR2 SNEGSKA (reference sequence). The CDR3 is 17 residues long, counting both termini. The CDR3 sequence: CIARDRAGVSTNEKLSS.